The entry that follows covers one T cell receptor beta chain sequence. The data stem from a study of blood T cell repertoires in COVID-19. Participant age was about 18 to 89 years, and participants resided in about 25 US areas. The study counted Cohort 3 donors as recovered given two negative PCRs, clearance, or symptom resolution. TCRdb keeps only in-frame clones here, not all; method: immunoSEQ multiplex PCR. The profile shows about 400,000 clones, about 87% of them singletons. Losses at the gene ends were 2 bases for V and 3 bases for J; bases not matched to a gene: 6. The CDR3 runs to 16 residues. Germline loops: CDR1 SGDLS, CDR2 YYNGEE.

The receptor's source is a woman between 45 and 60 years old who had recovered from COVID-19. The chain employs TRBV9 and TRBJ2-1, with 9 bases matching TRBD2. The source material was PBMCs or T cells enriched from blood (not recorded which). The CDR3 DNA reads TGTGCCAGCAGCGTGAGAGCGGGGGGAAGCTACAATGAGCAGTTCTTC. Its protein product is CASSVRAGGSYNEQFF.